A selection of T cell receptor beta chains follows, all from one sample in a study of blood T cell repertoires in COVID-19. The data were produced by immunoSEQ multiplex PCR, yet TCRdb's version contains in-frame clones alone and is incomplete. This sample has roughly 280,000 clones, with more than 75% found just once. The sample was peripheral blood. The source is an older woman with COVID-19, enrolled during active disease. Both conserved end residues are part of each CDR3. The D gene is left open where the match is weak. Clone size is given for some rows only: seen once, a few or many times, or a class if the clone is expanded.

v_gene: TRBV6-6; abundance: -; d_gene: TRBD1; j_gene: TRBJ2-3; CDR3aa: CASSYGQGPTDTQYF; CDR3nt: TGTGCCAGCAGTTACGGACAGGGCCCCACAGATACGCAGTATTTT
v_gene: TRBV7-3; abundance: -; d_gene: -; j_gene: TRBJ1-1; CDR3aa: CASSSVSGNTEAFF; CDR3nt: TGTGCCAGCAGCTCCGTATCGGGTAACACTGAAGCTTTCTTT
v_gene: TRBV7-9; abundance: -; d_gene: -; j_gene: TRBJ2-1; CDR3aa: CASSLVGGSAKFNNEQFF; CDR3nt: TGTGCCAGCAGCTTAGTAGGTGGGTCAGCGAAGTTCAACAATGAGCAGTTCTTC
v_gene: TRBV7-2; abundance: -; d_gene: TRBD1; j_gene: TRBJ1-1; CDR3aa: CASSSRKGASTEAFF; CDR3nt: TGTGCCAGCAGCTCTAGAAAGGGGGCGAGCACTGAAGCTTTCTTT
v_gene: TRBV5-6; abundance: once; d_gene: -; j_gene: TRBJ1-5; CDR3aa: CASSSFRGGSNQPQHF; CDR3nt: TGTGCCAGCAGCTCATTCAGGGGCGGCAGCAATCAGCCCCAGCATTTT
v_gene: TRBV5-1; abundance: few; d_gene: TRBD1; j_gene: TRBJ2-1; CDR3aa: CASSLFVGQGDYEQFF; CDR3nt: TGCGCCAGCAGCTTGTTTGTCGGACAGGGGGACTATGAGCAGTTCTTC
v_gene: TRBV5-1; abundance: -; d_gene: TRBD1; j_gene: TRBJ1-2; CDR3aa: CASSPTTGGSSNGYTF; CDR3nt: TGCGCCAGCAGCCCAACGACAGGGGGCAGCTCAAATGGCTACACCTTC
v_gene: TRBV10-2; abundance: few; d_gene: TRBD1; j_gene: TRBJ1-6; CDR3aa: CASNLAGGYNSPLHF; CDR3nt: TGCGCCAGCAATTTGGCAGGGGGCTATAATTCACCCCTCCACTTT
v_gene: TRBV5-1; abundance: -; d_gene: TRBD2; j_gene: TRBJ2-5; CDR3aa: CASSLALTSGGQETQYF; CDR3nt: TGCGCCAGCAGCTTGGCGTTGACTAGCGGGGGCCAAGAGACCCAGTACTTC
v_gene: TRBV5-1; abundance: -; d_gene: TRBD1; j_gene: TRBJ2-5; CDR3aa: CASSFRGQETQYF; CDR3nt: TGCGCCAGCAGCTTCAGGGGGCAAGAGACCCAGTACTTC
v_gene: TRBV12-3/TRBV12-4; abundance: once; d_gene: -; j_gene: TRBJ2-7; CDR3aa: CASSLAAGYEQYF; CDR3nt: TGTGCCAGCAGTTTAGCGGCGGGCTACGAGCAGTACTTC
v_gene: TRBV7-2; abundance: few; d_gene: -; j_gene: TRBJ1-6; CDR3aa: CASSPGQQHYSPLHF; CDR3nt: TGTGCCAGCAGCCCTGGACAGCAACACTATTCACCCCTCCACTTT
v_gene: TRBV28; abundance: -; d_gene: -; j_gene: TRBJ1-2; CDR3aa: CASSLHRQGPYGYTF; CDR3nt: TGTGCCAGCAGTTTACATCGTCAGGGTCCGTATGGCTACACCTTC
v_gene: TRBV9; abundance: -; d_gene: TRBD2; j_gene: TRBJ2-3; CDR3aa: CASSVGTSGRGIDTQYF; CDR3nt: TGTGCCAGCAGCGTAGGAACAAGCGGGAGGGGCATAGATACGCAGTATTTT
v_gene: TRBV30; abundance: -; d_gene: TRBD2; j_gene: TRBJ2-1; CDR3aa: CAWNGRASGEQFF; CDR3nt: TGTGCCTGGAACGGGAGGGCTAGCGGTGAGCAGTTCTTC